This is a list of T cell receptor beta chains from one sample in a study of blood T cell repertoires in COVID-19. Sequencing was performed with immunoSEQ multiplex PCR; in TCRdb, only in-frame clones are kept and a portion is missing. This table has around 57,000 clones, approximately 90% appearing once. Sequencing input: peripheral blood. The receptors shown here come from a human donor with active COVID-19. The donor label of this sample is uncertain. Both conserved end residues are part of each CDR3. The order of the fields is J gene, clone size, V gene, D gene, CDR3 DNA, CDR3 protein. The D gene is left open where the match is weak. Not every row has a clone size; where given, it reads once, few, many or a size class.

TRBJ2-5 . TRBV5-1 TRBD2 TGCGCCAGCAGCTTGTTGGCGGGGACTAGCTCTTCATACCAAGAGACCCAGTACTTC CASSLLAGTSSSYQETQYF
TRBJ1-2 few TRBV6-1 . TGTGCCAGCAGTGAATTGTCTAGCTATGGCTACACCTTC CASSELSSYGYTF
TRBJ2-7 . TRBV28 TRBD1 TGTGCCAGCAGCCGAGGACAGGGGTCCTACGAGCAGTACTTC CASSRGQGSYEQYF
TRBJ2-7 . TRBV11-3 TRBD1 TGTGCCAGCAGCCTTGGACAGGGAGTTTACGAGCAGTACTTC CASSLGQGVYEQYF
TRBJ2-1 few TRBV7-3 TRBD2 TGTGCCAGCAGCTCTCAAGCGGGGGTCTCCTACAATGAGCAGTTCTTC CASSSQAGVSYNEQFF
TRBJ2-1 . TRBV6-2/TRBV6-3 . TGTGCCAGCAGTTACGGAGGGGGGGGGCATGAGCAGTTCTTC CASSYGGGGHEQFF
TRBJ2-3 . TRBV6-5 . TGTGCCAGCAGTTATGGCGGGACAGATACGCAGTATTTT CASSYGGTDTQYF
TRBJ1-4 . TRBV5-1 TRBD1 TGCGCCAGCAGCCCGGCCAGGGGGCCTAATGAAAAACTGTTTTTT CASSPARGPNEKLFF
TRBJ2-5 . TRBV27 . TGTGCCAGCAGTCCGGGGGACAGCCATCGAGAGACCCAGTACTTC CASSPGDSHRETQYF
TRBJ2-1 once TRBV12-5 TRBD2 TGTGCTAGTGGGCCTCCGAGCGGGGGACATGAGCAGTTCTTC CASGPPSGGHEQFF
TRBJ2-1 . TRBV11-3 TRBD2 TGTGCCAGCAGCTTATCTAGCGGGTATTACAATGAGCAGTTCTTC CASSLSSGYYNEQFF
TRBJ2-7 . TRBV6-5 . TGTGCCAGCAGTCAGGACAGCTCCTACGAGCAGTACTTC CASSQDSSYEQYF
TRBJ2-6 . TRBV10-3 . TGTGCCATCAGTCCCCACAGTGTAAACTCTGGGGCCAACGTCCTGACTTTC CAISPHSVNSGANVLTF
TRBJ2-3 . TRBV7-2 TRBD2 TGTGCCAGCAGCCCGGCGGGGGGCAAGGGCGAAGATACGCAGTATTTT CASSPAGGKGEDTQYF
TRBJ1-2 . TRBV11-2 TRBD1 TGTGCCAGCAGCTTGCGCTACAGGGGGAACTATGGCTACACCTTC CASSLRYRGNYGYTF
TRBJ2-5 . TRBV29-1 . TGCAGCTCGGGGCCGACCCTAGCAGAGACCCAGTACTTC CSSGPTLAETQYF
TRBJ1-1 . TRBV6-5 TRBD1 TGTGCCAGCAGTTACTCTAGGACAGGTGAAGCTTTCTTT CASSYSRTGEAFF
TRBJ2-3 . TRBV5-1 TRBD2 TGCGCCAGCAGCTTGGTCGGCGGGAGAAGGGCAGATACGCAGTATTTT CASSLVGGRRADTQYF
TRBJ2-7 . TRBV7-9 TRBD2 TGTGCCAGCAGCTTAGAAACGAATAGGGCTAGCGGGGCCTCCTACGAGCAGTACTTC CASSLETNRASGASYEQYF
TRBJ2-7 . TRBV6-5 TRBD2 TGTGCCAGCAGCGCGACTAGCGGGGGAATCTACGAGCAGTACTTC CASSATSGGIYEQYF
TRBJ2-3 once TRBV10-3 TRBD1 TGTGCCATCAGTGAAGGTTCAGGGGGCATGGGGACAGATACGCAGTATTTT CAISEGSGGMGTDTQYF
TRBJ2-7 . TRBV7-9 . TGTGCCAGCAGCTTCGAGGAATTATCTTACGAGCAGTACTTC CASSFEELSYEQYF
TRBJ1-2 . TRBV6-5 TRBD1 TGTGCCAGCAGCCCACAGGGGAAGTATGGCTACACCTTC CASSPQGKYGYTF